Here is one T cell receptor beta chain with its context. Germline lookup yields CDR1 WSHSY and CDR2 SAAADI. The V and J ends lost 7 bases and 6 bases respectively, with 13 bases between them. This CDR3 has 12 amino acids. This entry comes from a study of cytomegalovirus exposure and HLA in healthy donors. The PCR ran on 60 Vbeta and 13 Jbeta primers. Sequenced by immunoSEQ multiplex PCR; TCRdb stores in-frame clones only, minus some. The profile covers tens of thousands of clones, with approximately 71% appearing a single time and 5.4% taken by the ten largest. The chain has TRBV10-2 and TRBJ2-7, with D perhaps matching TRBD2 (6 bases). The clonotype was recovered from a man aged 45 to 65 in good health and CMV-seronegative. The material sequenced was PBMCs. CDR3 region: CASKVGRSEQYF. The CDR3 region has the DNA TGCGCCAGCAAAGTGGGGAGGAGCGAGCAGTACTTC.